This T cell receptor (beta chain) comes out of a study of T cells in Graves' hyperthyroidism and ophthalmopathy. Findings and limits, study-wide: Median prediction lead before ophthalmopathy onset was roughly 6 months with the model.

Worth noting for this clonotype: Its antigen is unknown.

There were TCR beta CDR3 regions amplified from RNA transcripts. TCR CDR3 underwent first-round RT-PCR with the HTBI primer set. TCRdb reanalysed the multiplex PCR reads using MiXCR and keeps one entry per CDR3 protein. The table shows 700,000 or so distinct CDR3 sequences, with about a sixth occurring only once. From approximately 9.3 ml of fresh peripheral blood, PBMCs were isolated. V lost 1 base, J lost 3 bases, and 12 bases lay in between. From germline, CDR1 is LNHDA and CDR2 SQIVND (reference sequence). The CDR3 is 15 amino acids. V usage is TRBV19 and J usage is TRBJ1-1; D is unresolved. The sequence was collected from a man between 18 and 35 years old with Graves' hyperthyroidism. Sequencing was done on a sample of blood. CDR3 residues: CASSIGASWDTEAFF. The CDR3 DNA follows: TGTGCCAGTAGTATAGGGGCCTCATGGGACACTGAAGCTTTCTTT.